These 27 T cell receptor beta chains came from one sample sequenced in a study of cytomegalovirus exposure and HLA in healthy donors (dated by TCRdb to about 2017). Library preparation was by the immunoSEQ multiplex PCR assay. The multiplex PCR relied on a mix of 60 forward primers for TCR Vbeta segments and 13 reverse primers for TCR Jbeta segments. What TCRdb holds here is the immuneACCESS table cut down to in-frame rearrangements. Part of the clones is not present; checked against another copy, under half of the missing clones reflect an unresolved V gene, and the others are unexplained. Within this sample are about 150,000 clones, with around 84% of them counted one time only. The ten largest account for more than 1.5% of the sample. Sequenced sample: PBMCs. These receptors originate from a man younger than 30 in good health and CMV-seronegative.

The V and J genes are TRBV7-3 and TRBJ1-1; maybe TRBD1 (5 bases). Germline V gives CDR1 SGHTA, CDR2 FQGTGA. The V end was cut by 5 bases, the J end by 2 bases, with 9 bases between. This CDR3 contains 13 residues. As DNA, the CDR3 is TGTGCCAGCAGCCAGGGAAGCAACACTGAAGCTTTCTTT. It yields the protein CASSQGSNTEAFF. Using reference TRBV7-3 and TRBJ1-1 for the parts outside the CDR3, the full variable domain is GAGVSQTPSNKVTEKGKYVELRCDPISGHTALYWYRQSLGQGPEFLIYFQGTGAADDSGLPNDRFFAVRPEGSVSTLKIQRTERGDSAVYLCASSQGSNTEAFFGQGTRLTVV.

The V call is TRBV28, the J call TRBJ1-2; 10 bases align to TRBD1. The CDR3 is made up of 13 amino acids. The trim removed 8 bases at V and 8 bases at J, leaving 8 bases unmatched. Germline CDR1 and CDR2: MDHEN and SYDVKM. The DNA for the CDR3 is TGTGCCAGCGAAGGGGACAGGGGTTACGGCTACACCTTC. It codes for CASEGDRGYGYTF.

The V and J genes are TRBV13 and TRBJ2-2, with 7 bases aligning to TRBD1. The CDR3 totals 12 residues. Germline V CDR1 and CDR2: PRHDT, FYEKMQ (reference sequence). The ends lost 5 bases at V and 7 bases at J; junction bases unmatched: 1. CDR3 in amino acids: CASSRDSGELFF. In DNA form, the CDR3 reads TGTGCCAGCAGCCGGGACAGCGGGGAGCTGTTTTTT.

The V and J genes are TRBV9 and TRBJ2-1, with 8 positions matching TRBD2. There are 15 residues in the CDR3. The V gene's germline CDR1 is SGDLS and CDR2 YYNGEE. The V gene end was trimmed by 3 bases and the J gene end by 3 bases; junction bases not matched to a gene: 5. CDR3 amino acids: CASSESSGFYNEQFF. The CDR3 coding sequence is TGTGCCAGCAGCGAATCTAGCGGGTTCTACAATGAGCAGTTCTTC.

This clone has more than one count but fewer than ten. The chain uses TRBV6-5 and TRBJ2-1; 7 bases align to TRBD2. The CDR3 runs 15 residues. After removal of 6 bases from V and 7 bases from J, the junction contained 12 bases not matched to a gene. Germline lookup yields CDR1 MNHEY and CDR2 SVGAGI. As DNA, the CDR3 is TGTGCCAGCAGGCCCACTGTGCGGGGGATTAATGAGCAGTTCTTC. This sequence encodes CASRPTVRGINEQFF.

This clone was found a few times. The chain uses TRBV19 and TRBJ1-1; the D gene is possibly TRBD1 (6 bases). V was trimmed by 7 bases and J by 0 bases, leaving 18 bases between them. The V gene's germline CDR1 is LNHDA and CDR2 SQIVND (reference sequence). The CDR3 sequence is 16 residues long. The CDR3 protein is CASTLSPGTMNTEAFF. Here the CDR3 DNA reads TGTGCCAGTACCCTTTCCCCCGGGACAATGAACACTGAAGCTTTCTTT.

The chain recombines TRBV18 with TRBJ2-5, with a possible D match to TRBD1 (5 bases). The DNA end is a closer match to TRBJ2-7, so the J assignment may be wrong. The CDR3 consists of 14 residues. Looked up from germline, CDR1 is KGHSH and CDR2 is LQKENI. CDR3 bases: TGTGCCAGCTCACAGGGGCGTGGGATCGACGAGCAGTACTTC. Amino acid sequence: CASSQGRGIDEQYF.

V is TRBV9 and J is TRBJ2-3; possibly TRBD1 for D (6 bases). CDR1 and CDR2 (germline): SGDLS, YYNGEE. CDR3 size: 16 residues. Trimming removed 0 bases from V and 4 bases from J, with 15 bases in between. The CDR3 bases are TGTGCCAGCAGCGTAGTGGACAGAGTTTTCGCAGATACGCAGTATTTT. Residues: CASSVVDRVFADTQYF.

The chain is built from TRBV27 and TRBJ2-7, with D possibly matching TRBD1 (5 bases). Trimming left V 5 bases short and J 4 bases short, with 9 bases between. Germline loops: CDR1 MNHEY, CDR2 SMNVEV (reference sequence). CDR3 size: 12 residues. The CDR3 region has the DNA TGTGCCAGCAGTGTAACAGGTTACGAGCAGTACTTC. Its translation: CASSVTGYEQYF.

V usage is TRBV19 and J usage is TRBJ2-4; a possible D gene is TRBD1 (6 bases). The CDR3 has 15 amino acids. Between the trimmed V and J ends, which lost 7 bases and 7 bases, there was a span of 20 bases. Germline-derived CDR1 and CDR2 are LNHDA and SQIVND (reference sequence). The CDR3 is CASKGHRDGGNIQYF. The DNA for the CDR3 is TGTGCCAGTAAGGGGCACAGGGATGGGGGTAACATTCAGTACTTC.

The J gene is TRBJ1-5, the V gene TRBV29-1; D may be TRBD1 (6 bases). This CDR3 is built from 12 residues. CDR1 is SQVTM and CDR2 is ANQGSEA in the germline V gene. Trimming took off 4 bases at V and 9 bases at J, with 13 bases between the two ends. In nucleotides, the CDR3 is TGCAGCGTTGGACAGGACCCCCGGCCCCAGCATTTT. The encoded protein is CSVGQDPRPQHF.

The chain has TRBV19 and TRBJ2-1, with 7 nucleotides matching TRBD2. The CDR3 extends over 16 amino acids. Germline assignment: CDR1 LNHDA and CDR2 SQIVND (reference sequence). After removal of 4 bases from V and 0 bases from J, the junction contained 6 bases not matched to a gene. CDR3 in DNA: TGTGCCAGTAGTAAGATGGGACTAAGCTCCTACAATGAGCAGTTCTTC. It encodes CASSKMGLSSYNEQFF.

The chain's CDR3 is CASSQAGGAIGEQFF. Written as DNA, the CDR3 is TGCGCCAGCAGCCAAGCAGGGGGCGCAATCGGTGAGCAGTTCTTC. V gene TRBV4-3 combines with J gene TRBJ2-1, with 8 bases lining up with TRBD1. This CDR3 comprises 15 residues. With V trimmed by 1 base and J by 9 bases, 8 bases remained unmatched. Per the germline V gene, CDR1 is LGHNA and CDR2 is YSLEER.

CDR3 sequence reads: CASSTGQGTSYF. The CDR3 nucleotides read TGTGCCAGCAGCACAGGACAGGGAACATCATATTTT. The chain has TRBV6-6 and TRBJ1-3; TRBD1 agrees at 8 bases. The CDR3 has 12 residues. J gave up 15 bases and V 6 bases, and 10 bases lay outside the gene matches. Germline CDR1 MNHNY, CDR2 SVGAGI (reference sequence).

This chain joins TRBV7-9 and TRBJ2-1; D remains ambiguous. The CDR3 extends over 19 amino acids. In germline, CDR1 is SEHNR, CDR2 FQNEAQ (reference sequence). The ends were cut back, 5 bases at V and 5 bases at J, with 28 bases in the middle. This chain's CDR3 is CASSPHTVATDITHNEQFF. The DNA for the CDR3 is TGTGCCAGCAGCCCCCACACGGTGGCAACCGACATTACCCACAATGAGCAGTTCTTC.

The genes are TRBV6-5 and TRBJ2-7, with 8 bases that match TRBD1. There are 15 residues in the CDR3. CDR1 and CDR2 (germline): MNHEY, SVGAGI. V lost 5 bases to trimming and J lost 4 bases; unmatched junction nucleotides: 10. CDR3 loop: CASSRDRHFVYEQYF. Written as DNA, the CDR3 is TGTGCCAGCAGTCGGGACAGGCATTTCGTATACGAGCAGTACTTC.

The chain is built from TRBV10-2 and TRBJ2-7, with 8 bases lining up with TRBD2. V shed 5 bases, J shed 3 bases, and the junction held 3 bases outside the gene matches. CDR1 WSHSY and CDR2 SAAADI come from the germline V gene. The CDR3 is made up of 13 amino acids. The chain's CDR3 is CASSPAGDYEQYF. The CDR3, as DNA: TGCGCCAGCAGTCCAGCGGGAGACTACGAGCAGTACTTC.

The V gene is TRBV6-5, the J gene TRBJ2-1, with 7 bases aligning to TRBD2. The CDR3 is 16 amino acids. Trimming took 4 bases from V and 3 from J; bases not matched to a gene: 9. Germline V gives CDR1 MNHEY, CDR2 SVGAGI. The CDR3 nucleotides are TGTGCCAGCAGTTTCGGGGCGGGAGAGGGCTACAATGAGCAGTTCTTC. Protein: CASSFGAGEGYNEQFF.

The chain couples TRBV6-6 to TRBJ2-7; 9 bases fit TRBD2. This CDR3 contains 14 residues. V gave up 8 bases and J gave up 0 bases; unmatched junction bases: 5. Germline-derived CDR1 and CDR2 are MNHNY and SVGAGI (reference sequence). The CDR3 loop reads CASGLAPFSYEQYF. CDR3 nucleotides: TGTGCCAGCGGACTAGCGCCTTTCTCCTACGAGCAGTACTTC.

This chain uses TRBV18 with TRBJ1-5; perhaps TRBD1 as D (5 bases). Trimming took 6 bases from V and 0 from J, leaving 18 bases between them. The CDR3 runs 17 residues. Germline V lookup: CDR1 KGHSH, CDR2 LQKENI. The CDR3 spells CASSASGGGSSNQPQHF. In nucleotides, the CDR3 is TGTGCCAGCTCCGCCTCGGGGGGGGGAAGTAGCAATCAGCCCCAGCATTTT.

This chain links TRBV19 with TRBJ2-6; possibly TRBD1 for D (8 bases). Trimming cost V 3 bases and J 0 bases, with 18 bases left between them. Germline CDR1 and CDR2: LNHDA and SQIVND (reference sequence). The CDR3 has 19 residues. The CDR3 loop reads CASSIRGDRLYSGANVLTF. The CDR3 region has the DNA TGTGCCAGTAGTATTCGGGGGGACAGGCTTTACTCTGGGGCCAACGTCCTGACTTTC.

The chain couples TRBV5-1 to TRBJ1-1; D is undetermined. The germline gives CDR1 SGHRS, CDR2 YFSETQ. The ends were cut back, 4 bases at V and 5 bases at J, with 9 bases in the middle. CDR3 length: 12 residues. The CDR3, as DNA: TGCGCCAGCAGCCGGACGGGAACTGAAGCTTTCTTT. As protein: CASSRTGTEAFF.

The rearrangement uses TRBV5-5 and TRBJ2-7; TRBD2 is a possible D gene (5 bases). The CDR3 totals 15 residues. Germline values: CDR1 SGHKS, CDR2 YYEKEE (reference sequence). Trimming pared 4 bases from V and 5 bases from J, leaving 19 bases between. CDR3 in DNA: TGTGCCAGCAGCCTTAGGGAGACCCCCCTGGACGAGCAGTACTTC. Translating it yields CASSLRETPLDEQYF.

The rearrangement joins TRBV7-2 to TRBJ2-1; 9 nucleotides match TRBD2. From germline, CDR1 is SGHTA and CDR2 FQGNSA. V gave up 2 bases and J gave up 7 bases; unmatched junction bases: 12. This CDR3 is 17 amino acids long. The CDR3 loop reads CASSLFETSGGWNEQFF. The CDR3 bases are TGTGCCAGCAGCTTATTCGAGACTAGCGGAGGGTGGAATGAGCAGTTCTTC.

The chain uses TRBV4-1 and TRBJ2-5, with D perhaps matching TRBD2 (6 bases). CDR1 and CDR2 (germline): MGHRA, YSYEKL. The V and J ends lost 6 bases and 5 bases respectively, with 19 bases between them. The CDR3 consists of 15 residues. The CDR3 sequence is CASSLTPGLRETQYF. As DNA, the CDR3 is TGCGCCAGCAGTTTAACCCCGGGACTCCGCGAGACCCAGTACTTC.

CDR3: CATGGSAGNEQFF. As DNA, the CDR3 is TGTGCCACGGGGGGTTCGGCTGGAAATGAGCAGTTCTTC. The rearrangement links TRBV10-3 to TRBJ2-1, with TRBD2 matching over 7 bases. Germline V gene sequence: CDR1 ENHRY, CDR2 SYGVKD. Losses at the gene ends were 10 bases for V and 7 bases for J; bases not matched to a gene: 10. The CDR3 loop spans 13 amino acids.

The gene calls are TRBV5-1 and TRBJ2-5, with a weak D call TRBD1 (6 bases). Between the trimmed V and J ends, which lost 4 bases and 1 base, there was a span of 8 bases. Germline CDR1 is SGHRS and CDR2 is YFSETQ. The CDR3 runs 13 residues. CDR3 amino acids: CASSQGGQETQYF. The DNA of the CDR3 is TGCGCCAGCAGCCAAGGGGGCCAAGAGACCCAGTACTTC.